The entry below gives a single T cell receptor beta chain sequence along with its context. Antigen specificity is unknown. Repertoires were generated with immunoSEQ multiplex PCR, while TCRdb's copy carries only in-frame clones and drops some. The table has approximately 14,000 clones, around 87% seen once. This entry belongs to a study of graft-versus-host responses after intestinal transplantation. Study background: Anti-thymocyte globulin was used for induction in all recipients, who then took tacrolimus and steroids for roughly three years.

Overall study results and limits: Within the allografts of patients who had graft-donor T cell macrochimerism, graft-versus-host to host-versus-graft clonal ratios were high. Among circulating GvH clones, peak levels were associated with early post-transplant declines in HvG clones.

The germline V gene encodes CDR1 MGHRA and CDR2 YSYEKL. Trimming cost V 1 base and J 4 bases; bases outside gene matches: 9. The CDR3 loop spans 16 amino acids. This sequence originates from a human patient who received an intestinal transplant, so some T cells may come from the graft donor. The source was bone marrow, collected around 120 days after intestinal transplantation. The gene calls are TRBV4-1 and TRBJ2-7; TRBD1 matches at 8 bases. CDR3 sequence: CASSQARRGLEYEQYF. CDR3 nucleotides: TGCGCCAGCAGCCAAGCTCGCAGGGGGCTTGAGTACGAGCAGTACTTC.